This TCR beta chain was found in a study of cytomegalovirus exposure and HLA in healthy donors. Study-wide results and limits: HLA alleles showed associations with 15,000 to 20,000 TCR beta sequences in a later analysis, at a 0.05 false discovery rate. Listed as cytomegalovirus-associated were roughly 180 TCR beta chains. It was in a later analysis that TCR association rates were seen to vary by HLA locus, highest for DRB1 and lowest for HLA-C.

PCR primers comprised 60 Vbeta and 13 Jbeta primers. Here immunoSEQ multiplex PCR was the method, and the copy in TCRdb shows in-frame clones only, minus some. The sample lists around 140,000 clones, about 70% occurring once. The CDR3 is 12 residues long. The V and J ends lost 4 bases and 4 bases respectively, with 7 bases between them. Per germline, CDR1 SNHLY and CDR2 FYNNEI. Turning to this clone: Its antigen is unidentified.

The source of this sequence is a woman aged 40 to 50 in good health and CMV-seronegative. The sequencing sample was made of PBMCs. The chain carries TRBV2 and TRBJ2-5; D might be TRBD2 (5 bases). The DNA of the CDR3 is TGTGCCAGCAGTGTCCGGGGAGAGACCCAGTACTTC. Amino acid sequence: CASSVRGETQYF.